A selection of T cell receptor beta chains follows, all from one sample in a study of blood T cells in healthy people across ages. TCRdb itself ran the 5' RACE reads through MiXCR, one entry per CDR3 protein. The sample consists of around 690,000 distinct CDR3 sequences, under 70% of them appearing once. The sequenced material came from blood. Receptors were obtained from a man in his fifties or sixties in good health. CDR3s include the opening cysteine and the closing phenylalanine or tryptophan. The order of the fields is clone size, J gene, V gene, CDR3 protein. Some rows have no size entry. The others give once, few or many, or a class for an expanded clone.

size: few
J: TRBJ1-6
V: TRBV10-3
CDR3: CAISGDREVRPLHF

size: -
J: TRBJ2-1
V: TRBV2
CDR3: CASRGDRLAGYNEQFF

size: -
J: TRBJ2-1
V: TRBV24-1
CDR3: CATSEPNSGEQFF

size: -
J: TRBJ2-4
V: TRBV6-2/TRBV6-3
CDR3: CASSPGGTGRQNIQYF

size: few
J: TRBJ2-1
V: TRBV21-1
CDR3: CASSAPGTEETSGENNEQFF

size: -
J: TRBJ2-5
V: TRBV3-1
CDR3: CASSPRSYQETQYF

size: few
J: TRBJ2-5
V: TRBV18
CDR3: CASSLSPGQETQYF

size: -
J: TRBJ1-2
V: TRBV9
CDR3: CASSETGAYGYTF

size: -
J: TRBJ2-5
V: TRBV14
CDR3: CASSPRFRAARVAETQYF

size: -
J: TRBJ1-4
V: TRBV20-1
CDR3: CSARGATSNEKLFF

size: -
J: TRBJ1-4
V: TRBV6-5
CDR3: CASSYHGRQNEKLFF

size: -
J: TRBJ2-1
V: TRBV9
CDR3: CASSVAPYNEQFF

size: -
J: TRBJ2-3
V: TRBV9
CDR3: CASSVLTGEADTQYF

size: -
J: TRBJ2-1
V: TRBV5-5
CDR3: CASSKGHAGSYNEQFF

size: -
J: TRBJ2-7
V: TRBV11-2
CDR3: CASRQTSGGAYEQYF

size: -
J: TRBJ2-7
V: TRBV4-1
CDR3: CASSQDGPPSRVPYEQYF

size: -
J: TRBJ1-1
V: TRBV10-3
CDR3: CAISAGRRATEAFF

size: -
J: TRBJ2-3
V: TRBV4-1
CDR3: CASSPGRGFTDTQYF

size: -
J: TRBJ1-2
V: TRBV3-1
CDR3: CASSQVAGSRYGYTF

size: -
J: TRBJ2-4
V: TRBV29-1
CDR3: CSVATSGGREQYF

size: -
J: TRBJ2-1
V: TRBV7-9
CDR3: CASSLDAAGGQSSYNEQFF

size: -
J: TRBJ2-5
V: TRBV29-1
CDR3: CSVRASGARRETQYF

size: -
J: TRBJ2-2
V: TRBV2
CDR3: CASRNSEATGELFF

size: once
J: TRBJ2-1
V: TRBV4-1
CDR3: CASSQATGTTKRNEQFF

size: few
J: TRBJ1-6
V: TRBV20-1
CDR3: CSANRDRDSGTLHF

size: -
J: TRBJ2-1
V: TRBV20-1
CDR3: CSGERGTYNEQFF

size: -
J: TRBJ2-7
V: TRBV7-2
CDR3: CASSRPRTGRNYYYEQYF